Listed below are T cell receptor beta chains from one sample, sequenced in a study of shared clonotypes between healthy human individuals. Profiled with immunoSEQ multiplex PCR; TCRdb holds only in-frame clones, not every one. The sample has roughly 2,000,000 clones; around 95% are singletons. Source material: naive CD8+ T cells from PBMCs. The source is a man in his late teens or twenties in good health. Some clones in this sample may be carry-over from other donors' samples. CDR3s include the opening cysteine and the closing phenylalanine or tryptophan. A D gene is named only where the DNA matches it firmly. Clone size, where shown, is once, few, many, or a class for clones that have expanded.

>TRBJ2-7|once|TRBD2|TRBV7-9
CASSLGSGLAMYEQYF
TGTGCCAGCAGCTTGGGATCGGGACTAGCTATGTACGAGCAGTACTTC
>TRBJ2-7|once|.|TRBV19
CASSMVSQGYEQYF
TGTGCCAGTAGTATGGTATCTCAGGGCTACGAGCAGTACTTC
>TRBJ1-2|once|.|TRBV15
CATSPLGYGYTF
TGTGCCACCAGCCCCCTCGGCTATGGCTACACCTTC
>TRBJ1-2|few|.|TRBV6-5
CASSSLRHQANYGYTF
TGTGCCAGCAGTTCCCTCCGACACCAAGCTAACTATGGCTACACCTTC
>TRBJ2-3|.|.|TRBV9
CASSALSADTQYF
TGTGCCAGCAGCGCATTAAGCGCGGATACGCAGTATTTT
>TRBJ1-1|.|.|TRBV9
CASSHGQGFMNTEAFF
TGTGCCAGCAGCCACGGGCAGGGATTTATGAACACTGAAGCTTTCTTT
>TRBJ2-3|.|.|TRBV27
CASSLVWGTDTQYF
TGTGCCAGCAGTTTGGTGTGGGGCACAGATACGCAGTATTTT
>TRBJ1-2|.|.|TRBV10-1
CASSESWQPTSFNYGYTF
TGCGCCAGCAGTGAGTCGTGGCAACCAACCTCTTTTAACTATGGCTACACCTTC
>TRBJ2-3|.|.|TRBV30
CAWGRFGLVHTDTQYF
TGTGCCTGGGGGAGGTTCGGCTTAGTCCACACAGATACGCAGTATTTT
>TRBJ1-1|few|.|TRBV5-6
CASSLASATEAFF
TGTGCCAGCAGCTTGGCCTCGGCGACTGAAGCTTTCTTT
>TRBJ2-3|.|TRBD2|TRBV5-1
CASSPNLLLAGGTDTQYF
TGCGCCAGCAGCCCTAATCTTCTACTAGCGGGAGGGACAGATACGCAGTATTTT
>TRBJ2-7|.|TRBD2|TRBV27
CASSLRGGRASEQYF
TGTGCCAGCAGTTTAAGGGGCGGGAGGGCATCCGAGCAGTACTTC
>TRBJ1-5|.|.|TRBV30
CAWSVRAARGNQPQHF
TGTGCCTGGAGTGTACGGGCCGCGAGAGGCAATCAGCCCCAGCATTTT
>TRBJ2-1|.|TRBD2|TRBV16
CASSQGSSGYYNEQFF
TGTGCCAGCAGCCAAGGGTCTAGCGGATACTACAATGAGCAGTTCTTC
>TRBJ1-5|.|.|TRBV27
CASSGSAGESNQPQHF
TGTGCCAGCAGTGGGTCCGCAGGTGAGAGCAATCAGCCCCAGCATTTT
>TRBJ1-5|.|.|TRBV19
CASSIGLGQGLNQPQHF
TGTGCCAGTAGTATAGGATTAGGGCAGGGACTCAATCAGCCCCAGCATTTT
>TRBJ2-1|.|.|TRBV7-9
CASSLVGASSYNEQFF
TGTGCCAGCAGCTTAGTTGGCGCCAGCTCCTACAATGAGCAGTTCTTC
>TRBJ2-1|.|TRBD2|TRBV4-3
CASSRRLAGEGAYNEQFF
TGCGCCAGCAGCAGGAGACTAGCGGGAGAGGGCGCCTACAATGAGCAGTTCTTC
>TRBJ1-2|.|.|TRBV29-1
CSVDSAFDGYTF
TGCAGCGTTGATTCGGCTTTCGACGGCTACACCTTC
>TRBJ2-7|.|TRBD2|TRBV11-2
CASTSGASYEQYF
TGTGCCAGCACGAGCGGGGCGTCCTACGAGCAGTACTTC
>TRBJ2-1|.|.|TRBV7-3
CASSPSVGNEQFF
TGTGCCAGCAGCCCCTCGGTGGGGAATGAGCAGTTCTTC
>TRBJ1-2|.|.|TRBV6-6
CASTLEGERGWYGYTF
TGTGCCAGCACCCTCGAGGGGGAGCGCGGTTGGTATGGCTACACCTTC
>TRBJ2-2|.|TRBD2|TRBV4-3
CASSQDPMRGMRRESNTGELFF
TGCGCCAGCAGCCAAGATCCGATGAGGGGTATGCGGCGGGAGTCAAACACCGGGGAGCTGTTTTTT